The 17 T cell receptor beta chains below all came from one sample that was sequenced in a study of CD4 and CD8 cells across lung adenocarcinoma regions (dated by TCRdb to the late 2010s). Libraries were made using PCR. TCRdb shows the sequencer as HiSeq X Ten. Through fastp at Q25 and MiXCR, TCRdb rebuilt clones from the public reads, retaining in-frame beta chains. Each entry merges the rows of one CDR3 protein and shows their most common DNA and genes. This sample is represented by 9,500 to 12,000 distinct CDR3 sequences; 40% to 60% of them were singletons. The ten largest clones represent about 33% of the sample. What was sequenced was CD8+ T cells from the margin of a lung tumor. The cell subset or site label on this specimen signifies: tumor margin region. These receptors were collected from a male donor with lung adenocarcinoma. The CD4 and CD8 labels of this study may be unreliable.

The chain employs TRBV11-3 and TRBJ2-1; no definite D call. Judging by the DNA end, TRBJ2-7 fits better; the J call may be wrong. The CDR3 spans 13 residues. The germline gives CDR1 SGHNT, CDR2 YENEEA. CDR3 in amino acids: CASSLDYYYEQYF. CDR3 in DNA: TGTGCCAGCAGCTTAGACTACTACTACGAGCAGTACTTC.

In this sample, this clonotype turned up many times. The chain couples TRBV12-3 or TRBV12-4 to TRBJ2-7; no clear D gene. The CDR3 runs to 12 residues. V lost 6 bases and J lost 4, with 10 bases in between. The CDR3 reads CASRGSRYEQYF. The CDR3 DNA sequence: TGTGCCAGCAGGGGTTCACGTTACGAGCAGTACTTC.

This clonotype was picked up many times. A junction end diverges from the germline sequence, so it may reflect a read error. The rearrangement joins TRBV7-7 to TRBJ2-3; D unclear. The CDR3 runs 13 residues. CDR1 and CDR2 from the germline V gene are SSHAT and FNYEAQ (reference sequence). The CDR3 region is CASSLSGTDTQYF. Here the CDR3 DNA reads TGTGCTAGCAGCTTAAGCGGCACAGATACGCAGTATTTT. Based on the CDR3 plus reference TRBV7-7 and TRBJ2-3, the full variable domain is GAGVSQSPRYKVTKRGQDVTLRCDPISSHATLYWYQQALGQGPEFLTYFNYEAQPDKSGLPSDRFSAERPEGSISTLTIQRTEQRDSAMYRCASSLSGTDTQYFGPGTRLTVL.

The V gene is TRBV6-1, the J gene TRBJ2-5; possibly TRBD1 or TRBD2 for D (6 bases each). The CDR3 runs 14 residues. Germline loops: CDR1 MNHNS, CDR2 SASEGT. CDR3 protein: CAGSGGHGTETQYF. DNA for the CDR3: TGTGCGGGCAGTGGGGGGCATGGGACAGAGACCCAGTACTTC.

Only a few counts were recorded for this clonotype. CDR3 bases: TGTGCCAGCAGTTACTCGGATCCGGGACTAGCGGGAGGGTCGGATACGCAGTATTTT. Protein product: CASSYSDPGLAGGSDTQYF. This chain connects TRBV6-5 to TRBJ2-3; 16 positions agree with TRBD2. J lost 6 bases, V lost 0 bases, and 9 bases had no gene match. Germline V CDR1 and CDR2: MNHEY, SVGAGI. The CDR3 runs 19 residues.

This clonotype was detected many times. In DNA form, the CDR3 reads TGTGCCAGCAGCTTAGATCAAAGGGGGAAGCAGTTCTTC. It codes for CASSLDQRGKQFF. V and J are TRBV11-3 and TRBJ2-1, with TRBD1 as a possible D gene (6 bases). The ends were cut back, 0 bases at V and 11 bases at J, with 11 bases in the middle. The germline V gene has CDR1 SGHNT and CDR2 YENEEA. The CDR3 is made up of 13 amino acids.

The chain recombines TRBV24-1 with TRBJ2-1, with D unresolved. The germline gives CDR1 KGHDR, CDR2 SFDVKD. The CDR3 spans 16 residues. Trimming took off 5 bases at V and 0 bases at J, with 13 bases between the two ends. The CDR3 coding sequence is TGTGCCACCAGTGGCCGAACAGACCTCTCCTACAATGAGCAGTTCTTC. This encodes CATSGRTDLSYNEQFF.

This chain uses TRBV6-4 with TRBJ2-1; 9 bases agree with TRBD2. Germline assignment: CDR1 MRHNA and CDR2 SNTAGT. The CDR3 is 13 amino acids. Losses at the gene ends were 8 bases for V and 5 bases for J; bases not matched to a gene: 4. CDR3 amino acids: CASGRGGDNEQFF. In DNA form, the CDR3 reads TGTGCCAGCGGGCGGGGGGGGGACAATGAGCAGTTCTTC.

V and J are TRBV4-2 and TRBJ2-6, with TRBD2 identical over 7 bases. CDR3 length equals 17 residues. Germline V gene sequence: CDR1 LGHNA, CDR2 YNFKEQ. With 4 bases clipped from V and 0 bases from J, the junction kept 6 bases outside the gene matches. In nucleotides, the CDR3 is TGTGCCAGCAGCCTCAGTACTAGCGACTCTGGGGCCAACGTCCTGACTTTC. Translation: CASSLSTSDSGANVLTF.

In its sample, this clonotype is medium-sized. The CDR3 DNA reads TGTGCCAGCAGTGCGCGGGGGCCGCAGAACTACGAGCAGTACTTC. Translating gives CASSARGPQNYEQYF. The chain has TRBV27 and TRBJ2-1, with D possibly TRBD2 on 7 matching bases. Gene TRBJ2-7 matches the end of the DNA better, so the J call may be wrong. The germline CDR1 and CDR2 sequences are MNHEY and SMNVEV (reference sequence). The CDR3 is made up of 15 amino acids.

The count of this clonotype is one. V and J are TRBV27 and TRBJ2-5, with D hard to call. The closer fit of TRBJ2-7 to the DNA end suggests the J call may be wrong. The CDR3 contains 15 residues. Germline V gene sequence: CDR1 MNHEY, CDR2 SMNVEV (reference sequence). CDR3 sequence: CASSLFGERIREQYF. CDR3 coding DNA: TGTGCCAGCAGTTTATTTGGGGAAAGAATACGCGAGCAGTACTTC.

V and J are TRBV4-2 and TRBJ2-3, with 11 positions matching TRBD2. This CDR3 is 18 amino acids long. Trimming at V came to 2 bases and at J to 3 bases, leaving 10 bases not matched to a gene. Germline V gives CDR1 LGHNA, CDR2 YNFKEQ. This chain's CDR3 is CASSQISGGAVGTDTQYF. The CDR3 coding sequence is TGTGCCAGCAGCCAAATTAGCGGGGGGGCAGTCGGGACAGATACGCAGTATTTT.

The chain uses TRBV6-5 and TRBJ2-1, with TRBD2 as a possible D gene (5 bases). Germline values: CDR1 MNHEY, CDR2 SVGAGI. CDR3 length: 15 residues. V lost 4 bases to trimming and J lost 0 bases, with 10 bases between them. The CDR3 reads CASSLGRGSYNEQFF. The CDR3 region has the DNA TGTGCCAGCAGTTTGGGCCGGGGCTCCTACAATGAGCAGTTCTTC.

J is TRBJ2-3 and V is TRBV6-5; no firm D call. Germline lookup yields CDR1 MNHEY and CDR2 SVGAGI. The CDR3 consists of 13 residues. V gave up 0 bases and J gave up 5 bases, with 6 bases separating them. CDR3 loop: CASSYSWGDTQYF. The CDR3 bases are TGTGCCAGCAGTTACTCGTGGGGAGATACGCAGTATTTT.

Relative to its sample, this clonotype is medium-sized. CDR3 loop: CASSLRRGGGVLYEQYF. The DNA of the CDR3 is TGTGCCAGCAGTCTCCGAAGGGGCGGGGGCGTACTCTACGAGCAGTACTTC. This chain uses TRBV6-1 with TRBJ2-7; the D gene is possibly TRBD2 (7 bases). The germline CDR1 and CDR2 sequences are MNHNS and SASEGT. CDR3 length: 17 residues. V dropped 5 bases and J dropped 3 bases, with 23 bases sitting between them.

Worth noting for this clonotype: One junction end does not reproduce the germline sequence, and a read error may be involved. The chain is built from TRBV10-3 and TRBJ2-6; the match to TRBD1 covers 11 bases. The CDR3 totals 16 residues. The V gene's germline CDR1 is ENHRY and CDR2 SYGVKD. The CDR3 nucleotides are TGTGCCACCGGGACAGGGGGAACGTCTGGCGCCTACGAGCAGAATTTC. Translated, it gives CATGTGGTSGAYEQNF.

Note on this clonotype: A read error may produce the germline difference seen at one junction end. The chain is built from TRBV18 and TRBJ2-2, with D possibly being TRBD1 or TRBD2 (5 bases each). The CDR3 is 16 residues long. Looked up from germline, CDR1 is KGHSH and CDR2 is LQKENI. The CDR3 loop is CANSPQGGAGTVEQFF. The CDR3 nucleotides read TGTGCCAACTCACCGCAGGGCGGTGCGGGTACCGTGGAGCAGTTCTTT.